One and the same sample provided the 20 T cell receptor beta chains below, sequenced in a study of cytomegalovirus exposure and HLA in healthy donors. PCR amplification relied on 60 Vbeta primers (plus 13 Jbeta primers). Profiling relied on immunoSEQ multiplex PCR, and the TCRdb table lists in-frame clones only, not all of them. The sample consists of 99,000 or so clones, about 9.5% of them appearing once. The source material was PBMCs. These receptors originate from a man between 40 and 49 years old in good health and CMV-seropositive.

A few counts support this clone. This chain uses TRBV9 with TRBJ2-5; 10 bases map to TRBD2. Per germline, CDR1 SGDLS and CDR2 YYNGEE. Unmatched junction bases numbered 5, after V lost 3 bases and J lost 6 bases. The CDR3 runs 14 residues. DNA of the CDR3: TGTGCCAGCAGCGGGGGACTAGCGTCAAAGACCCAGTACTTC. Protein product: CASSGGLASKTQYF.

The genes are TRBV14 and TRBJ2-1, with D perhaps matching TRBD1 (5 bases). The CDR3 contains 13 residues. The V end lost 1 base, the J end lost 10 bases, and 11 bases lay between the germline ends. The germline V gene encodes CDR1 SGHDN and CDR2 FVKESK. This chain's CDR3 is CASSQARSGEQFF. CDR3 sequence (DNA): TGTGCCAGCAGCCAAGCCAGGTCAGGGGAGCAGTTCTTC.

The chain links TRBV5-1 to TRBJ2-3, with D unresolved. CDR3 length: 11 residues. The germline gives CDR1 SGHRS, CDR2 YFSETQ. Trimming cost V 6 bases and J 2 bases, with 4 bases left between them. The CDR3 DNA follows: TGCGCCAGCACCATCACAGATACGCAGTATTTT. Protein: CASTITDTQYF.

The V gene is TRBV7-9, the J gene TRBJ1-1, with D tentatively TRBD1 (5 bases). This CDR3 has 12 amino acids. Looked up from germline, CDR1 is SEHNR and CDR2 is FQNEAQ (reference sequence). With 8 bases removed from V and 6 bases from J, the gap between germline ends came to 13 bases. The CDR3 is CASRGREAEAFF. The DNA of the CDR3 is TGTGCCAGCCGCGGCAGGGAGGCTGAAGCTTTCTTT.

The chain uses TRBV4-1 and TRBJ1-2; 8 nucleotides agree with TRBD1. Looked up from germline, CDR1 is MGHRA and CDR2 is YSYEKL. Trimming removed 1 base from V and 3 bases from J; junction bases left unmatched: 7. The CDR3 is made up of 16 amino acids. The DNA for the CDR3 is TGCGCCAGCAGCCAAGTTCTAACACAGGGGGACTATGGCTACACCTTC. Amino acids: CASSQVLTQGDYGYTF.

CDR3 DNA: TGTGCCAGCACAACGGGAGGGGTCACCGGGGAGCTGTTTTTT. Amino acid sequence: CASTTGGVTGELFF. The chain is built from TRBV2 and TRBJ2-2, with 8 bases that match TRBD2. The CDR3 length is 14 residues. The V and J ends lost 7 bases and 4 bases, in that order; junction bases with no gene match: 5. From germline, CDR1 is SNHLY and CDR2 FYNNEI.

The chain couples TRBV28 to TRBJ2-3; TRBD2 matches at 11 bases. Germline V gene data show CDR1 as MDHEN and CDR2 as SYDVKM. This CDR3 spans 18 amino acids. J lost 1 base, V lost 1 base, and 7 bases had no gene match. Here the CDR3 reads CASSLLIAGGPRTDTQYF. DNA of the CDR3: TGTGCCAGCAGTTTATTAATAGCGGGAGGGCCCCGCACAGATACGCAGTATTTT.

This clone has more than one count but fewer than ten. This chain connects TRBV19 to TRBJ2-2; possible D gene TRBD2, 5 bases. The germline V gene encodes CDR1 LNHDA and CDR2 SQIVND (reference sequence). Trimming removed 3 bases at V and 6 bases at J, with 8 bases between. The CDR3 has 13 residues. The CDR3 spells CASSIWRAGELFF. The CDR3 region has the DNA TGTGCCAGTAGTATTTGGCGGGCCGGGGAGCTGTTTTTT.

This chain connects TRBV29-1 to TRBJ2-1; 7 nucleotides match TRBD1. The CDR3 totals 15 residues. Germline assignment: CDR1 SQVTM and CDR2 ANQGSEA. V lost 3 bases to trimming and J lost 3 bases; unmatched junction nucleotides: 8. The DNA of the CDR3 is TGCAGCGTTGACGATCTCCAGGGGGTCTACAATGAGCAGTTCTTC. Its translation is CSVDDLQGVYNEQFF.

J is TRBJ1-1 and V is TRBV28, with D possibly TRBD1 on 6 matching bases. Germline CDR1 reads MDHEN; CDR2 reads SYDVKM. This CDR3 has 13 residues. V lost 6 bases to trimming and J lost 0 bases, with 8 bases between them. The CDR3: CASRDSMNTEAFF. CDR3 nucleotides: TGTGCCAGCAGGGACAGCATGAACACTGAAGCTTTCTTT.

The chain recombines TRBV5-6 with TRBJ2-7, with D possibly TRBD2 on 5 matching bases. Germline assignment: CDR1 SGHDT and CDR2 YYEEEE. Trimming took 0 bases from V and 4 from J, leaving 11 bases between them. The CDR3 is 14 residues long. The CDR3 bases are TGTGCCAGCAGCTTGGAATGGACTGGGTACGAGCAGTACTTC. Translated, it gives CASSLEWTGYEQYF.

V and J are TRBV7-9 and TRBJ2-7, with 10 bases lining up with TRBD1. The CDR3 consists of 15 residues. Per the germline V gene, CDR1 is SEHNR and CDR2 is FQNEAQ (reference sequence). Trimming at V came to 5 bases and at J to 1 base, leaving 5 bases not matched to a gene. The CDR3: CASSRDRGWSYEQYF. The CDR3 nucleotides are TGTGCCAGCAGCCGGGACAGGGGTTGGTCCTACGAGCAGTACTTC.

A few counts support this clone. The V gene is TRBV10-3, the J gene TRBJ1-4, with D maybe TRBD1 (5 bases). Germline CDR1 ENHRY, CDR2 SYGVKD. Between the trimmed V and J ends, which lost 9 bases and 2 bases, there was a span of 13 bases. The CDR3 extends over 14 amino acids. CDR3 region: CAIRGGSTNEKLFF. The CDR3 region has the DNA TGTGCCATTCGTGGGGGGTCGACTAATGAAAAACTGTTTTTT.

This clone occurred a few times. This chain uses TRBV29-1 with TRBJ2-2, with D perhaps matching TRBD2 (6 bases). V lost 7 bases and J 5 bases, leaving 11 bases between the germline ends. There are 12 residues in the CDR3. Germline CDR1 is SQVTM and CDR2 is ANQGSEA. CDR3 sequence reads: CSAAGWTGELFF. CDR3 bases: TGCAGCGCGGCGGGGTGGACCGGGGAGCTGTTTTTT.

This clone has just a few counts. This rearrangement joins TRBV25-1 to TRBJ2-2, with 10 bases fitting TRBD2. The CDR3 is 16 amino acids. J was trimmed by 4 bases and V by 1 base; bases with no gene match: 3. The germline CDR1 and CDR2 sequences are MGHDK and SYGVNS. The CDR3 coding sequence is TGTGCCAGCAGTGAATTTAGGACTAGCGGCACCGGGGAGCTGTTTTTT. It translates to CASSEFRTSGTGELFF.

The rearrangement joins TRBV9 to TRBJ2-3; TRBD1 matches at 8 bases. CDR1 and CDR2 from the germline V gene are SGDLS and YYNGEE. There are 15 residues in the CDR3. J gave up 4 bases and V 0 bases, and 4 bases lay outside the gene matches. In DNA, the CDR3 is TGTGCCAGCAGCGTAGAGAACAGGGGGTCAGATACGCAGTATTTT. It translates to CASSVENRGSDTQYF.

This clone has more than one count but fewer than ten. CDR3 sequence: CASSLGAKAFF. The CDR3, as DNA: TGCGCCAGCAGCTTGGGAGCCAAAGCTTTCTTT. The V gene is TRBV5-1, the J gene TRBJ1-1; no clear D gene. CDR1 and CDR2 (germline): SGHRS, YFSETQ. This CDR3 has 11 residues. V gave up 0 bases and J gave up 9 bases, with 6 bases separating them.

The rearrangement links TRBV4-1 to TRBJ2-7, with TRBD1 matching over 10 bases. Germline V lookup: CDR1 MGHRA, CDR2 YSYEKL. Trimming removed 0 bases from V and 3 bases from J; junction bases left unmatched: 8. CDR3 length: 17 residues. CDR3 protein: CASSQDFPGTGDYEQYF. Here the CDR3 DNA reads TGCGCCAGCAGCCAAGATTTCCCCGGGACAGGGGACTACGAGCAGTACTTC.

This clone was found a few times. The chain joins TRBV10-1 to TRBJ2-3; 11 bases match TRBD2. The ends lost 2 bases at V and 2 bases at J; junction bases unmatched: 6. Germline CDR1 and CDR2: WNHNN and SYGVQD (reference sequence). CDR3 size: 17 residues. CDR3: CASSEARLAGPTDTQYF. As DNA, the CDR3 is TGCGCCAGCAGTGAGGCTCGACTAGCGGGACCCACAGATACGCAGTATTTT.

This clone was picked up a small number of times. The chain couples TRBV7-8 to TRBJ2-2; 7 positions agree with TRBD2. V gave up 5 bases and J gave up 4 bases; unmatched junction bases: 13. From germline, CDR1 is SGHVS and CDR2 FQNEAQ. This CDR3 contains 17 residues. DNA of the CDR3: TGTGCCAGCAGCCCCCGAGTACGCGGGAGACGCACCGGGGAGCTGTTTTTT. Translating it yields CASSPRVRGRRTGELFF.